This TCR beta chain was identified during a study of T cell changes during pregnancy in multiple sclerosis. The assay was immunoSEQ multiplex PCR, and TCRdb's table has in-frame clones only and misses some. Altogether approximately 89,000 clones are present, 94% being singletons, with the ten largest covering 2.5%. V shed 3 bases, J shed 4 bases, and the junction held 12 bases outside the gene matches. The CDR3 totals 17 residues. CDR1 is SGHVS, CDR2 FNYEAQ, per germline. The sample consisted of peripheral blood, taken in the third trimester of pregnancy. This chain uses TRBV7-6 with TRBJ2-1; 7 bases align to TRBD2. The sequence was obtained from a female donor with multiple sclerosis, enrolled in a pregnancy study. CDR3 DNA sequence: TGTGCCAGCAGCTTCAGGGTCTGGGCGGGGGAGTACAATGAGCAGTTCTTC. Translation: CASSFRVWAGEYNEQFF.